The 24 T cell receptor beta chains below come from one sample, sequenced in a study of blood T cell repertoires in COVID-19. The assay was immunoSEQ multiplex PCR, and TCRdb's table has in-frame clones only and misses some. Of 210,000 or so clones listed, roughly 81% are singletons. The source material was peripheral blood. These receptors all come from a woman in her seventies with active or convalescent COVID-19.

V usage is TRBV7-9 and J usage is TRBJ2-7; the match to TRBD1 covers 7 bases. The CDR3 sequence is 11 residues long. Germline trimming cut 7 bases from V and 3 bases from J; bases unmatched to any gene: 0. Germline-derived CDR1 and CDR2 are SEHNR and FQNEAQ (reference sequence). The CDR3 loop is CASNRGYEQYF. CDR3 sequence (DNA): TGTGCCAGCAACAGGGGCTACGAGCAGTACTTC.

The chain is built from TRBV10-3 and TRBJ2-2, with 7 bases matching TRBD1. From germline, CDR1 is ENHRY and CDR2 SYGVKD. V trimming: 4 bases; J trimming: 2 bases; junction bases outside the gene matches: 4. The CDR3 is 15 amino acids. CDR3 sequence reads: CAISVGTANTGELFF. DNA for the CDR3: TGTGCCATCAGTGTCGGGACAGCAAACACCGGGGAGCTGTTTTTT.

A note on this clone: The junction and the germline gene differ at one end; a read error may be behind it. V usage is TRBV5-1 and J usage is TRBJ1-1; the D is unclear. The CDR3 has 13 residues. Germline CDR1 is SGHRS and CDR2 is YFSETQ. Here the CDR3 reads CASILAAGTEAFF. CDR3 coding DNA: TGCGCCAGCATCTTGGCCGCAGGTACTGAAGCTTTCTTT.

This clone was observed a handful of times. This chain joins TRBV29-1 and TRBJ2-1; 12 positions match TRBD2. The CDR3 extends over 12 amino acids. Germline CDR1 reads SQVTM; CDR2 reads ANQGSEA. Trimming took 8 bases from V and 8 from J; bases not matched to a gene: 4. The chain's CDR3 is CSQTSGSYEQFF. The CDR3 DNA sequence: TGCAGCCAGACTAGCGGGAGCTATGAGCAGTTCTTC.

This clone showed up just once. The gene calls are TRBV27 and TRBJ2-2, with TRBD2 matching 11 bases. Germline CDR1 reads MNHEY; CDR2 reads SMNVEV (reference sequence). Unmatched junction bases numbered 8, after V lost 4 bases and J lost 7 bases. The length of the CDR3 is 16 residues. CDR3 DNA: TGTGCCAGCAGTTCCGCACTAGCGGGAGCTATCGGGGAGCTGTTTTTT. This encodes CASSSALAGAIGELFF.

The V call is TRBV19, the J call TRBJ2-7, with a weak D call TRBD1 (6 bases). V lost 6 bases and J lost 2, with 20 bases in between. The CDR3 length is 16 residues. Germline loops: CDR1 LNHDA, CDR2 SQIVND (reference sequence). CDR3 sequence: CASRTKKQGYPYEQYF. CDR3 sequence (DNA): TGTGCCAGTAGAACTAAAAAACAGGGTTACCCCTACGAGCAGTACTTC.

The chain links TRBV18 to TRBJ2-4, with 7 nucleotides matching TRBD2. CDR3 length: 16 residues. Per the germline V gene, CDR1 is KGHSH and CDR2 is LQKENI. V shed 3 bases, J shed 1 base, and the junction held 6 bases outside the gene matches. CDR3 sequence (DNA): TGTGCCAGCTCACCCGGGACTACCTTTGCCAAAAACATTCAGTACTTC. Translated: CASSPGTTFAKNIQYF.

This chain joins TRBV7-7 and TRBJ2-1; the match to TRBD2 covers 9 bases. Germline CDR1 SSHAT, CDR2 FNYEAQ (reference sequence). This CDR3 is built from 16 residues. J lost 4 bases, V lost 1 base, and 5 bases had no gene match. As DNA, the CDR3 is TGTGCCAGCAGCTTAGATAGCGGGAGACCGTACAATGAGCAGTTCTTC. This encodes CASSLDSGRPYNEQFF. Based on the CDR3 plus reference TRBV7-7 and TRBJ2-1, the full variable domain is GAGVSQSPRYKVTKRGQDVTLRCDPISSHATLYWYQQALGQGPEFLTYFNYEAQPDKSGLPSDRFSAERPEGSISTLTIQRTEQRDSAMYRCASSLDSGRPYNEQFFGPGTRLTVL.

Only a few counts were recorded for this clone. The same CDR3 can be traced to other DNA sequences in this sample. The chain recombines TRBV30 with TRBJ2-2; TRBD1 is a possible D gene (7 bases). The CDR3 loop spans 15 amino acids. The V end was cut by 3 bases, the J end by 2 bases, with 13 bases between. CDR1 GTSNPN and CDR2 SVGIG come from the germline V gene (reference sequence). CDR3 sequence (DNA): TGTGCCTGGAGGAGGGGGGACAGAAACACCGGGGAGCTGTTTTTT. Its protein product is CAWRRGDRNTGELFF.

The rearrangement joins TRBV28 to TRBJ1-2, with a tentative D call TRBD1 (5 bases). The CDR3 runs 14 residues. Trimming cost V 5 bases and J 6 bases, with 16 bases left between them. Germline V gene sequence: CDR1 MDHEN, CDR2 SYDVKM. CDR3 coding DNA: TGTGCCAGCAGTACCCCCGGGGGTCAACATGGCTACACCTTC. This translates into CASSTPGGQHGYTF.

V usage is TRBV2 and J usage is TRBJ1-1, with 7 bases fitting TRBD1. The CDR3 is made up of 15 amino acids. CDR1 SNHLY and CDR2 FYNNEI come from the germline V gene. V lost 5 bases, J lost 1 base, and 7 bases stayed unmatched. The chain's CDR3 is CASSSRQGKNTEAFF. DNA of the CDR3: TGTGCCAGCAGTTCGCGACAGGGCAAGAACACTGAAGCTTTCTTT.

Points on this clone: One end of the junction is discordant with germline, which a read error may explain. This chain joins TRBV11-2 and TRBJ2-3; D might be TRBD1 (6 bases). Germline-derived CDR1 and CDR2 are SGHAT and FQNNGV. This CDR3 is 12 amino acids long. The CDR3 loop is CASSRATGTQFF. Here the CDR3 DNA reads TGTGCCAGCAGCCGGGCCACAGGGACGCAGTTTTTT.

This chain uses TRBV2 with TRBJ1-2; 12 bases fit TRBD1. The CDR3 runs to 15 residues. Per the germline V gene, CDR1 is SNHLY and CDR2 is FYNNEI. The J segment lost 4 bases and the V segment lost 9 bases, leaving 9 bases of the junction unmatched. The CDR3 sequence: CASSIGTGGLYGYTF. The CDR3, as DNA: TGTGCCAGTTCAATTGGGACAGGGGGCCTCTATGGCTACACCTTC.

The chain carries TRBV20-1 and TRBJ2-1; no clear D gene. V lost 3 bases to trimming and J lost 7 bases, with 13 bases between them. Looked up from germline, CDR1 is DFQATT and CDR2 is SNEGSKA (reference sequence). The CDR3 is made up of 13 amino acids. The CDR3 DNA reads TGCAGTGCTAGTAGTCTAGTCGGGAATGAGCAGTTCTTC. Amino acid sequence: CSASSLVGNEQFF.

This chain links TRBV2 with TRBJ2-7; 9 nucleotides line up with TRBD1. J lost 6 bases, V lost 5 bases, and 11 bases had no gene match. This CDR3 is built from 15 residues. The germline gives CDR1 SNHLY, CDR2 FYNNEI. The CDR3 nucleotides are TGTGCCAGCAGTTTCGGGGGACAGGGTCCCCTCGAGCAGTACTTC. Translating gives CASSFGGQGPLEQYF.

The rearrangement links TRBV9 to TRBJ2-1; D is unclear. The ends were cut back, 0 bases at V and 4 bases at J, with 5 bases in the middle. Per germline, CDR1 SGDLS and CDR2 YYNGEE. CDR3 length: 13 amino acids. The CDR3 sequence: CASSVVGYNEQFF. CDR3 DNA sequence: TGTGCCAGCAGCGTAGTCGGTTACAATGAGCAGTTCTTC.

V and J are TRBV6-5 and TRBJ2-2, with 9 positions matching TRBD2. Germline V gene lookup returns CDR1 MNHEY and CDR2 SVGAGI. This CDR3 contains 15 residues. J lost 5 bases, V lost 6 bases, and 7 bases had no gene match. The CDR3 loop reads CASRIAGVRTGELFF. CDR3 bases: TGTGCCAGCAGAATAGCGGGAGTCCGTACCGGGGAGCTGTTTTTT.

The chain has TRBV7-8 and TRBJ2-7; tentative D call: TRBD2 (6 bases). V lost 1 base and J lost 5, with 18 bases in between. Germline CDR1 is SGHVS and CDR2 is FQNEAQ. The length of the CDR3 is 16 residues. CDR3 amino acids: CASSLGRIGGTHEQYF. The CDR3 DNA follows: TGTGCCAGCAGCTTAGGGCGGATTGGGGGGACCCACGAGCAGTACTTC.

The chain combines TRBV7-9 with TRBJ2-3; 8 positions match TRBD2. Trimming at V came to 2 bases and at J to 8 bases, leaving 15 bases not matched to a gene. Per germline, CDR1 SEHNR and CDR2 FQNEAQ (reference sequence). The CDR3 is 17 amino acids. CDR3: CASSLSTGSGSLGTQYF. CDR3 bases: TGTGCCAGCAGCTTATCAACAGGGAGCGGGAGTTTGGGTACGCAGTATTTT. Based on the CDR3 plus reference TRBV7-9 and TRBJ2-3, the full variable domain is DTGVSQNPRHKITKRGQNVTFRCDPISEHNRLYWYRQTLGQGPEFLTYFQNEAQLEKSRLLSDRFSAERPKGSFSTLEIQRTEQGDSAMYLCASSLSTGSGSLGTQYFGPGTRLTVL.

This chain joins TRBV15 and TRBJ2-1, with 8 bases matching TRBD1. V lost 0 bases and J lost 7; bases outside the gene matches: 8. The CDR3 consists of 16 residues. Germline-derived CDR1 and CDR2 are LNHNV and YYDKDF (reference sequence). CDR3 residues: CATSREGQGALNEQFF. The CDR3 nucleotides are TGTGCCACCAGCAGAGAAGGGCAGGGGGCATTAAATGAGCAGTTCTTC. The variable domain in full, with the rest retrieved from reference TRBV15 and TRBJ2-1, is DAMVIQNPRYQVTQFGKPVTLSCSQTLNHNVMYWYQQKSSQAPKLLFHYYDKDFNNEADTPDNFQSRRPNTSFCFLDIRSPGLGDTAMYLCATSREGQGALNEQFFGPGTRLTVL.

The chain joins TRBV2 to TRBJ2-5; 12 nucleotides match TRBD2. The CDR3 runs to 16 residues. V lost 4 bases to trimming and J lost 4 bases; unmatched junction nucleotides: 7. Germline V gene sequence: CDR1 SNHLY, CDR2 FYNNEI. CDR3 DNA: TGTGCCAGCAGTGGGGGAACTAGCGGGAGGCCAGAGACCCAGTACTTC. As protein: CASSGGTSGRPETQYF. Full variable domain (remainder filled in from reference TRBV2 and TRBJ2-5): EPEVTQTPSHQVTQMGQEVILRCVPISNHLYFYWYRQILGQKVEFLVSFYNNEISEKSEIFDDQFSVERPDGSNFTLKIRSTKLEDSAMYFCASSGGTSGRPETQYFGPGTRLLVL.

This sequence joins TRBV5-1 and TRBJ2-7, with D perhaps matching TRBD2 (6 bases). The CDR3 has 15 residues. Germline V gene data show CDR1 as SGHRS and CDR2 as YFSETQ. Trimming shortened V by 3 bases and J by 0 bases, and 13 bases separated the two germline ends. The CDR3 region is CASSSISGASYEQYF. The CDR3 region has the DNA TGCGCCAGCAGCTCCATTAGCGGAGCCTCCTACGAGCAGTACTTC.

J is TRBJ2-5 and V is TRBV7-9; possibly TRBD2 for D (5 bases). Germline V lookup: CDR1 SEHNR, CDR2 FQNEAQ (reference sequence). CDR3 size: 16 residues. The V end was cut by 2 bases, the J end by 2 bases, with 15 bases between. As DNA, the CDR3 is TGTGCCAGCAGCTTAAGGTCCCGGACTCAGCAAGAGACCCAGTACTTC. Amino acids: CASSLRSRTQQETQYF.

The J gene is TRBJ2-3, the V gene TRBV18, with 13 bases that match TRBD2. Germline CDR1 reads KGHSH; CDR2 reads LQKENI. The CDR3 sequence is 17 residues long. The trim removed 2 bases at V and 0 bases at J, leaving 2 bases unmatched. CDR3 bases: TGTGCCAGCTCACCAGGACTAGCGGGAGCGAGCACAGATACGCAGTATTTT. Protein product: CASSPGLAGASTDTQYF.